The sequence of this T cell receptor (beta chain) was determined in a study of shared clonotypes between healthy human individuals. Genomic DNA from each subset was divided evenly over several immunoSEQ plates. Data came from immunoSEQ multiplex PCR; TCRdb stores just in-frame clones and leaves some out. This table holds approximately 440,000 clones, around 77% found once. Trimming stripped 1 base from V and 10 bases from J, with 26 bases between. There are 18 residues in the CDR3. Germline-derived CDR1 and CDR2 are MDHEN and SYDVKM. The clonotype originates from a woman aged 40 to 49 in good health. Some clones in this sample may be carry-over from other donors' samples. The V gene is TRBV28, the J gene TRBJ2-1; D is possibly TRBD2 (6 bases). Sequenced material: PBMCs. The CDR3 DNA is TGTGCCAGCAGTTTATTTCCCAGGGCGGGACTCCGTCTCGCGGAGCAGTTCTTC. Translation: CASSLFPRAGLRLAEQFF.